The T cell receptor beta chain described here comes from a study of cytomegalovirus exposure and HLA in healthy donors. The length of the CDR3 is 13 residues. V lost 3 bases, J lost 8 bases, and 11 bases lay in between. Germline V CDR1 and CDR2: SNHLY, FYNNEI. Study observations and caveats: Most TCRs appeared rarely, but some public TCRs recurred in many donors. According to a later analysis, TCR clusters from the first cohort tended to co-occur in the 120 or so validation repertoires. According to the study, 150 to 200 TCR beta chains were cytomegalovirus-associated. CMV antigen specificity was confirmed in vitro for a few CMV-associated chains.

Assay used: immunoSEQ multiplex PCR; TCRdb lists only in-frame clones, some missing. The data contain about 110,000 clones, approximately 85% of them singletons. To note about this clone: What it binds is not known.

Sequencing was carried out using PBMCs. J is TRBJ2-1 and V is TRBV2; possibly TRBD2 for D (6 bases). The TCR was taken from a woman aged 18-29 years in good health and CMV-seronegative. The CDR3 sequence is CASSDREVYEQFF. In DNA, the CDR3 is TGTGCCAGCAGTGACAGGGAGGTCTATGAGCAGTTCTTC.